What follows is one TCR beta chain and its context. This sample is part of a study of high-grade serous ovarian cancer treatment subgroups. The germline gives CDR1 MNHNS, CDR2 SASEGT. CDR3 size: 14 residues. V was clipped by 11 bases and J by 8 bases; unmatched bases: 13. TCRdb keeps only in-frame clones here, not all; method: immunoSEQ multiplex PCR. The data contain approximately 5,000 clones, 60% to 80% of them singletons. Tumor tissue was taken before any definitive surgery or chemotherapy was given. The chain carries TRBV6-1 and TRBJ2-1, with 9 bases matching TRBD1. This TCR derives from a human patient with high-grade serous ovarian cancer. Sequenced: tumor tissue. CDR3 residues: CAAGQGLPPYEQFF. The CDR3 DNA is TGTGCCGCGGGACAGGGCTTACCCCCATATGAGCAGTTCTTC.